The following is a T cell receptor (beta chain) sequence with its context. The antigen it binds to is not known. There are no base qualities to consult, and no much larger clone falls within one base. The data were obtained in a study of CD8+ T cells in alopecia areata (dated by TCRdb to 2016 to 2019). In terms of the full investigation: Treated patients were enrolled in an open-label pilot trial of oral tofacitinib at 5 to 10 mg twice daily for moderate-to-severe alopecia areata. Patients stayed on tofacitinib for 6 to 18 months and then had 6 months of follow-up off drug so that delayed response and recurrence could be assessed. The SALT score, which quantifies the percentage of affected scalp surface area, was used to measure disease severity in treated patients. High-throughput TCRbeta sequencing was used to examine T cell clonal expansion in alopecia areata in both the C3H/HeJ mouse model and human patients. On the human side, TCRbeta sequencing was run on scalp tissue and on sorted CD4+ and CD8+ peripheral blood T cells from healthy controls and from alopecia areata patients with either patchy or totalis/universalis disease. Biopsies were taken from tofacitinib-treated patients at baseline and again at 4 and 24 weeks into treatment, and several of those patients also had a later scalp biopsy. Scalp clonality was compared among normal scalp (n=4), patchy alopecia areata scalp (n=8), and alopecia totalis/universalis scalp (n=8). RNA was obtained with the PAXgene miRNA kit for fixed scalp, the miRNeasy kit for PBMCs, and the RNeasy kit for mouse skin. TCRbeta CDR3 regions were amplified by immunoSEQ multiplex PCR using 35 Vbeta forward and 13 Jbeta reverse primers.

The germline V gene yields KGHSH for CDR1 and LQKENI for CDR2. The CDR3 numbers 13 residues from cysteine through phenylalanine. Here the CDR3 DNA is all that survives: 39 bases in frame from base 1. The trim is 3 bases for V and 7 bases for J, with a gap of 10 bases between the germline ends. Libraries were prepared through the immunoSEQ multiplex PCR assay. To provide template for TCR sequencing, every sample had RNA extracted and reverse transcribed into cDNA. SuperScript III was used to make first-strand cDNA, primed with a 2:1 mix of oligo-dT and random hexamers. A synthetic immune receptor repertoire was used to gauge amplification bias, and whatever bias remained was removed computationally. The authors processed their data as follows. Raw reads were preprocessed to remove errors, and CDR3 was defined according to IMGT conventions as the region from the conserved cysteine to phenylalanine. Clonality was computed by normalizing Shannon entropy by log2 of the number of productive unique TCRs and subtracting the result from 1. Scalp TCRbeta sequences were cross-referenced with sorted blood CD4 and CD8 repertoires so that the CD4 or CD8 identity of scalp clones could be inferred. Drawn from immuneACCESS, this table holds only the in-frame rearrangements with V and J called that TCRdb kept. Clones are partly lost; checked studies trace under half to an unresolved V gene and leave the rest unexplained. V and J calls and clone size are as listed in that table; D and trimming were resolved from the DNA. The sample table holds 110,000 or so clones, of which around three fifths were seen once. About 3.7% of the sample rests with the top ten.

Results the study describes overall, beyond this receptor: Many expanded lesional clones were found to persist in scalp and blood during tofacitinib treatment, and relapse after treatment cessation may be partly explained by this persistence. The treated cohort was small, with a single nonresponder, so links between baseline CD8+ expansion and response need larger studies. Shared TCR sequences between patients were less evident than in mice, which may be partly attributable to HLA diversity in the patient population. Scalp clonality and the number of expanded CD8+ clones among the top 100 scalp clones were significantly decreased by tofacitinib. Resident alphabeta T cells in normal human skin are also sequenced, complicating scalp TCR repertoire analysis, unlike mouse skin dominated by gammadelta T cells. Compared with normal scalp, lesional scalp, particularly in alopecia totalis/universalis, had higher clonality and more expanded CD8+ clones, which suggests antigenic drive.

Taken with the paper, the label for time point translates to: roughly 24 weeks on oral tofacitinib. What this sample's treatment or condition label stands for: oral pan-JAK inhibitor, 5-10 mg twice daily. From alopecia areata patients, peripheral blood was collected along with lesional scalp punch biopsies. PBMCs were isolated by density centrifugation and stained for CD3, CD4 and CD8, and CD4+ and CD8+ T cells were sorted on a FACSAria. The clonotype was recovered from a human donor with alopecia areata. The source was CD4+ T cells sorted from blood, collected at week 24, from a patient treated with tofacitinib. The chain links TRBV18 with TRBJ2-1; a tentative D match to TRBD1 spans 6 bases. The CDR3 region: CASSPAGVNEQFF. The nucleotides are TGTGCCAGCTCACCGGCAGGGGTGAATGAGCAGTTCTTC. Beyond the CDR3, the reference TRBV18 and TRBJ2-1 genes provide the residues; the full variable domain reads: NAGVMQNPRHLVRRRGQEARLRCSPMKGHSHVYWYRQLPEEGLKFMVYLQKENIIDESGMPKERFSAEFPKEGPSILRIQQVVRGDSAAYFCASSPAGVNEQFFGPGTRLTVL.